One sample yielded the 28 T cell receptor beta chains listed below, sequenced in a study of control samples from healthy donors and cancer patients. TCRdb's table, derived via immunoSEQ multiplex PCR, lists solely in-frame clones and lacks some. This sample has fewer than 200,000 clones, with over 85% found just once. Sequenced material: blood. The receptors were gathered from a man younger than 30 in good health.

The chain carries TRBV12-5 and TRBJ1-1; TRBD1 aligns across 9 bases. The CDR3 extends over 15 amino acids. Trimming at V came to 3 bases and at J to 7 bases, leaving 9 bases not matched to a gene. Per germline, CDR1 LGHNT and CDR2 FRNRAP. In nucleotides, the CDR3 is TGTGCTAGTGGTTTTGTAACAGGGGGCGCGGATGAAGCTTTCTTT. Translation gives CASGFVTGGADEAFF.

CDR3 region: CASSLDPPGGANVLTF. CDR3 in DNA: TGTGCCAGCAGCTTGGACCCCCCGGGGGGGGCCAACGTCCTGACTTTC. The genes are TRBV5-4 and TRBJ2-6; possible D gene TRBD2, 5 bases. Trimming left V 0 bases short and J 4 bases short, with 11 bases between. Germline V gene data show CDR1 as SGHNT and CDR2 as YYREEE (reference sequence). The CDR3 is 16 residues long.

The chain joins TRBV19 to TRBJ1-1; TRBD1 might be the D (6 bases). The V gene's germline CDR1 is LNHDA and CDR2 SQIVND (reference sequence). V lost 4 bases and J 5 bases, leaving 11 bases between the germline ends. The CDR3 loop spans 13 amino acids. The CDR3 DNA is TGTGCCAGTAGTAAGGGGGGGCGGACTGAAGCTTTCTTT. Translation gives CASSKGGRTEAFF. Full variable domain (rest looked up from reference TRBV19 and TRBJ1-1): DGGITQSPKYLFRKEGQNVTLSCEQNLNHDAMYWYRQDPGQGLRLIYYSQIVNDFQKGDIAEGYSVSREKKESFPLTVTSAQKNPTAFYLCASSKGGRTEAFFGQGTRLTVV.

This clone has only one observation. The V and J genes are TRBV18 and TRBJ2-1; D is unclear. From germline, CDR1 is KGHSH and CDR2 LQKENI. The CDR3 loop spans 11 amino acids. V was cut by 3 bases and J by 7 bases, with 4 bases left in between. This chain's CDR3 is CASSPKNEQFF. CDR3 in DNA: TGTGCCAGCTCACCTAAGAATGAGCAGTTCTTC.

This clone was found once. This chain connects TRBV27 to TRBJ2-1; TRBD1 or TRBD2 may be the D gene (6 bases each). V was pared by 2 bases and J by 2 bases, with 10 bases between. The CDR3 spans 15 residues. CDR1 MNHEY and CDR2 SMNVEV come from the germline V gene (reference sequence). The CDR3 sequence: CASSLVGGPYNEQFF. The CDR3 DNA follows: TGTGCCAGCAGTTTAGTGGGGGGCCCCTACAATGAGCAGTTCTTC.

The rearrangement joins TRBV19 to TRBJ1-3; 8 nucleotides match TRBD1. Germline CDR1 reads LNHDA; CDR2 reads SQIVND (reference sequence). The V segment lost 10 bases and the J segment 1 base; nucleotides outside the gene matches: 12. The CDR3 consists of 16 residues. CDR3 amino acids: CATSRQQGGSGNTIYF. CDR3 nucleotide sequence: TGTGCCACCAGCCGCCAACAGGGGGGATCTGGAAACACCATATATTTT.

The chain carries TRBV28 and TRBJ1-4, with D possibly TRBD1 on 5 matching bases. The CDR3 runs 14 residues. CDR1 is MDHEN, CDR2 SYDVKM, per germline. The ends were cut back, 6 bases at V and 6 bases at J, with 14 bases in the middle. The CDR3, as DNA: TGTGCCAGCAGCCTGGTCGGGGGAGATGAAAAACTGTTTTTT. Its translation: CASSLVGGDEKLFF.

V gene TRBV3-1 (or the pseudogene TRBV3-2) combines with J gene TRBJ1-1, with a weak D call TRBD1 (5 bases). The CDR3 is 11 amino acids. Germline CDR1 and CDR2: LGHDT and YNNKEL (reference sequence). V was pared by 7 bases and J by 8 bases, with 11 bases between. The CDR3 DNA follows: TGTGCCAGCACCGGCGGGGGGGAAGCTTTCTTT. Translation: CASTGGGEAFF.

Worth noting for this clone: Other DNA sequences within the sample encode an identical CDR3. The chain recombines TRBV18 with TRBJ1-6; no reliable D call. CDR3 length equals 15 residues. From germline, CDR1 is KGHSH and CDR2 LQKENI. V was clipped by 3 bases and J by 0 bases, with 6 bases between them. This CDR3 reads CASSPPSSYNSPLHF. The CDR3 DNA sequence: TGTGCCAGCTCACCCCCCAGCTCCTATAATTCACCCCTCCACTTT.

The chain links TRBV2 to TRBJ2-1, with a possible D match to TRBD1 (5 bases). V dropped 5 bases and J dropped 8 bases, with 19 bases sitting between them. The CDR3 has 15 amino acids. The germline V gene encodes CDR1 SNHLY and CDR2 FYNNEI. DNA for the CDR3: TGTGCCAGCAGTCCCCGGGCAGGGTGGTCGGATGAGCAGTTCTTC. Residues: CASSPRAGWSDEQFF.

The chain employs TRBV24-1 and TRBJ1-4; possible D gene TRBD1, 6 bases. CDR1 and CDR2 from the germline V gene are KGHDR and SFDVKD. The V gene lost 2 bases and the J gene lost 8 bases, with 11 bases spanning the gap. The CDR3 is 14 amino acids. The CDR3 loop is CATSDSGVGEKLFF. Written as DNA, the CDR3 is TGTGCCACCAGTGATTCAGGGGTTGGGGAAAAACTGTTTTTT.

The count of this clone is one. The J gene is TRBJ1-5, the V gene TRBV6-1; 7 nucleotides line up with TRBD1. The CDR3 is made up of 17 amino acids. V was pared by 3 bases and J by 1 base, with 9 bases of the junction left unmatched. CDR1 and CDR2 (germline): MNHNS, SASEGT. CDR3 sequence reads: CASSDRGRFLSNQPQHF. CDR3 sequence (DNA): TGTGCCAGCAGTGACAGGGGGAGGTTTTTGAGCAATCAGCCCCAGCATTTT.

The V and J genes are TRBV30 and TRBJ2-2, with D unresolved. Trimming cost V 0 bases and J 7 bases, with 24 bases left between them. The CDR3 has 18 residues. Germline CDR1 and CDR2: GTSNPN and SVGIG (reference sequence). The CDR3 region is CAWSVHRANPSLLGELFF. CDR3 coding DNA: TGTGCCTGGAGTGTACATAGGGCTAATCCATCCTTACTCGGGGAGCTGTTTTTT.

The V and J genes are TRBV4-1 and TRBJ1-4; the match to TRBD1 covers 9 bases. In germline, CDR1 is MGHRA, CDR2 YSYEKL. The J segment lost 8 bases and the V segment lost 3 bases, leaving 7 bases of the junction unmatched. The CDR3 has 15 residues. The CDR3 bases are TGCGCCAGCAGCCAGCCCGGGACAGGGCAAGAAAAACTGTTTTTT. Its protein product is CASSQPGTGQEKLFF.

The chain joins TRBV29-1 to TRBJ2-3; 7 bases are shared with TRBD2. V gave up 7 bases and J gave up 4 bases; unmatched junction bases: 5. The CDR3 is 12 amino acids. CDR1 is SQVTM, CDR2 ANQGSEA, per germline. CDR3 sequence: CSGLASSDTQYF. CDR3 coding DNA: TGCAGCGGACTAGCAAGCTCAGATACGCAGTATTTT.

Here the CDR3 reads CASSFPGTTDTQYF. The CDR3 DNA reads as TGTGCCAGCAGTTTCCCCGGGACGACAGATACGCAGTATTTT. This chain uses TRBV27 with TRBJ2-3; possibly TRBD1 or TRBD2 for D (5 bases each). This CDR3 has 14 residues. The V and J ends lost 3 bases and 3 bases respectively, with 10 bases between them. Germline CDR1 reads MNHEY; CDR2 reads SMNVEV (reference sequence).

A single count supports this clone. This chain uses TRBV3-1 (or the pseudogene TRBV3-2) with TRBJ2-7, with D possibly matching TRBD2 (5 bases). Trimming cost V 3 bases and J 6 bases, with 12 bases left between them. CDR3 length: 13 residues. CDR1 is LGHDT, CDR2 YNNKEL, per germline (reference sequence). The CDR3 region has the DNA TGTGCCAGCAGCCAGGAAACTAGACGCGAGCAGTACTTC. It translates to CASSQETRREQYF.

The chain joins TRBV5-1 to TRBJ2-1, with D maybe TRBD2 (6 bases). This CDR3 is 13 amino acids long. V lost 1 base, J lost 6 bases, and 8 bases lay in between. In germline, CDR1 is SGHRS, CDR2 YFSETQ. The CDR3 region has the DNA TGCGCCAGCAGCTTGATGGGGGGCAATGAGCAGTTCTTC. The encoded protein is CASSLMGGNEQFF.

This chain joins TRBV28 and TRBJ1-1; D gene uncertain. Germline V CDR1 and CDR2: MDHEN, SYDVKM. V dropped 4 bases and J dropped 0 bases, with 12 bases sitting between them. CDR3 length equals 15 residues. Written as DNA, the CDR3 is TGTGCCAGCAGTTCTCCTTCAGGACTGAACACTGAAGCTTTCTTT. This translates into CASSSPSGLNTEAFF. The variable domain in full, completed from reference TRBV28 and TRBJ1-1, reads DVKVTQSSRYLVKRTGEKVFLECVQDMDHENMFWYRQDPGLGLRLIYFSYDVKMKEKGDIPEGYSVSREKKERFSLILESASTNQTSMYLCASSSPSGLNTEAFFGQGTRLTVV.

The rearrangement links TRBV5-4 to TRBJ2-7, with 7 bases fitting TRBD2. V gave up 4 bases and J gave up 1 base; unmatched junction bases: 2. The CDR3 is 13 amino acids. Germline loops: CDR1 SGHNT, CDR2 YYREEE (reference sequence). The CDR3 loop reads CASSRGGSYEQYF. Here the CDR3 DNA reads TGTGCCAGCAGCCGCGGGGGTTCCTACGAGCAGTACTTC.

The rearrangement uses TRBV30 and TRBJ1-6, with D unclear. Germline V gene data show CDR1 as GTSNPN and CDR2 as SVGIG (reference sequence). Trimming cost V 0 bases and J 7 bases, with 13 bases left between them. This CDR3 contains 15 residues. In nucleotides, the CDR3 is TGTGCCTGGAGTGTACGAAATCAGTGGAATTCACCCCTCCACTTT. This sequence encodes CAWSVRNQWNSPLHF.

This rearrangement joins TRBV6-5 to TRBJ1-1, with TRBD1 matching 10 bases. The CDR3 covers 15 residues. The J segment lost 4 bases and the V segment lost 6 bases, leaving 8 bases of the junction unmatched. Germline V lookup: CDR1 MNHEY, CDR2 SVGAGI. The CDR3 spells CASSALGQGSTEAFF. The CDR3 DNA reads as TGTGCCAGCAGCGCCCTGGGACAGGGGAGCACTGAAGCTTTCTTT.

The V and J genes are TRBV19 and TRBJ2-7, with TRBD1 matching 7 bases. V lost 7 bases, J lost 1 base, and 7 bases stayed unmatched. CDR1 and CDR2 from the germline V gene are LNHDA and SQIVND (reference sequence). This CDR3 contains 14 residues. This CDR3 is CASKSGRGSYEQYF. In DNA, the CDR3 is TGTGCCAGTAAGTCGGGCAGGGGGTCCTACGAGCAGTACTTC.

The CDR3 DNA reads as TGTGCCAGCACCCCCGGACAGATCAACTCCTACGAGCAGTACTTC. Protein: CASTPGQINSYEQYF. The gene calls are TRBV27 and TRBJ2-7; D might be TRBD1 (6 bases). CDR3 size: 15 residues. The V gene lost 7 bases and the J gene lost 0 bases, with 16 bases spanning the gap. Per germline, CDR1 MNHEY and CDR2 SMNVEV (reference sequence).

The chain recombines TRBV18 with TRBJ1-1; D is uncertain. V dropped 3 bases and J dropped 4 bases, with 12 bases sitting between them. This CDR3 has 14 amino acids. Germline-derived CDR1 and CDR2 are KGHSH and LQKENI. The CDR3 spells CASSPSKTGTEAFF. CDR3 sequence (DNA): TGTGCCAGCTCACCGAGTAAAACGGGCACTGAAGCTTTCTTT.

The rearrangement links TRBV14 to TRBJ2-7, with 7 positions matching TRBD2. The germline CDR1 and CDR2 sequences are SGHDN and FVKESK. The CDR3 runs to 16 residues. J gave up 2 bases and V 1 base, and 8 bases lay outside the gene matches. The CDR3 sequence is CASSQVIGGSPYEQYF. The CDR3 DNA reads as TGTGCCAGCAGCCAAGTCATCGGGGGGTCGCCCTACGAGCAGTACTTC.

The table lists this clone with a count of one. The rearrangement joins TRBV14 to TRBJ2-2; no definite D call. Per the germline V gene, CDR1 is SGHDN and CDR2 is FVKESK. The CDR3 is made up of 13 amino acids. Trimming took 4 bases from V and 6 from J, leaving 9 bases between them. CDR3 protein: CASSPRIAGELFF. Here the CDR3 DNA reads TGTGCCAGCAGCCCCAGAATAGCCGGGGAGCTGTTTTTT. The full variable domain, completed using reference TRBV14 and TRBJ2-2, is EAGVTQFPSHSVIEKGQTVTLRCDPISGHDNLYWYRRVMGKEIKFLLHFVKESKQDESGMPNNRFLAERTGGTYSTLKVQPAELEDSGVYFCASSPRIAGELFFGEGSRLTVL.

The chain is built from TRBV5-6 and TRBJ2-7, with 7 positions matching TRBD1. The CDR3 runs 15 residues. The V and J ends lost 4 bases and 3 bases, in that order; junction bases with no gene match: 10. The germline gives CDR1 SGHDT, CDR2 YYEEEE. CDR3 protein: CASSPSPGQLYEQYF. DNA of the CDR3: TGTGCCAGCAGCCCGTCACCGGGACAGCTCTACGAGCAGTACTTC. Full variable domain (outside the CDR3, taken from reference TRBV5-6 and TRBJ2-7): DAGVTQSPTHLIKTRGQQVTLRCSPKSGHDTVSWYQQALGQGPQFIFQYYEEEERQRGNFPDRFSGHQFPNYSSELNVNALLLGDSALYLCASSPSPGQLYEQYFGPGTRLTVT.